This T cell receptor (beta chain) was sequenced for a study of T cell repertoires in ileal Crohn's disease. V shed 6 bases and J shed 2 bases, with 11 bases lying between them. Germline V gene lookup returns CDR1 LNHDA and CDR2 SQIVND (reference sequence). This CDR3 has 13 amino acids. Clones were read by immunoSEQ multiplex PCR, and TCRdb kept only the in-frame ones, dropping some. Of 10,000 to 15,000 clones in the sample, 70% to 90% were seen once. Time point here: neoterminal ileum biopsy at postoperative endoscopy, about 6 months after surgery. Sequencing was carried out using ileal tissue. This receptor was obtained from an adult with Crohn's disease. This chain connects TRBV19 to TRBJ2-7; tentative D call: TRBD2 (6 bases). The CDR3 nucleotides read TGTGCCAGTAGATTTAGCGGCACCTACGAGCAGTACTTC. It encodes CASRFSGTYEQYF.